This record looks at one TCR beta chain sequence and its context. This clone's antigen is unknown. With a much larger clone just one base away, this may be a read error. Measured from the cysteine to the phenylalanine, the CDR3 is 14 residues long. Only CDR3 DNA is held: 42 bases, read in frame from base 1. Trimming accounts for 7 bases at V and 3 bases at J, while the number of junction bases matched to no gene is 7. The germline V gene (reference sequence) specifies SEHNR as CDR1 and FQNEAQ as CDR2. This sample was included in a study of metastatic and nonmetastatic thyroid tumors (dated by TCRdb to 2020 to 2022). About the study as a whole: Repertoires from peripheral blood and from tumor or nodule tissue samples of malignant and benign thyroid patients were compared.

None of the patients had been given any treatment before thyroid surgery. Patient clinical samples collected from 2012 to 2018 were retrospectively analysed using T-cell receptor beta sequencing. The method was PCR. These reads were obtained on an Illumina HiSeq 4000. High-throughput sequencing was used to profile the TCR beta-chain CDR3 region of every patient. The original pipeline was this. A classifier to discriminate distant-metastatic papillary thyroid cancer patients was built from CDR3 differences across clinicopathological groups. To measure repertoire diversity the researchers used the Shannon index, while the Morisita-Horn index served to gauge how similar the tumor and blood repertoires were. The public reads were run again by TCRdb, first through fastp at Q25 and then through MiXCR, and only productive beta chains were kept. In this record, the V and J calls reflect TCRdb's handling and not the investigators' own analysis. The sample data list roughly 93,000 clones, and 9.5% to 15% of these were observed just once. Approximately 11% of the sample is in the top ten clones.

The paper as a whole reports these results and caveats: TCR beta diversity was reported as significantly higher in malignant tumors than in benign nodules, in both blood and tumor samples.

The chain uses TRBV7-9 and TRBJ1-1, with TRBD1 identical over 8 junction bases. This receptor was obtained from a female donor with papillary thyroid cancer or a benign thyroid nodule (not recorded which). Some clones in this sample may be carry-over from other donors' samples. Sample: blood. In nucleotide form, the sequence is TGTGCCAGCATCCGAACAGGGGGAGACACTGAAGCTTTCTTT. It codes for CASIRTGGDTEAFF.